Presented here are 26 T cell receptor beta chains from one specimen sequenced in a study of shared clonotypes between healthy human individuals. Data came from immunoSEQ multiplex PCR; TCRdb stores just in-frame clones and leaves some out. The sample includes 2.5 million or so clones, around nine tenths of them seen just once. The sequenced material came from naive CD4+ T cells sorted from blood. Specified subset: CD45RA+ positively selected. The origin of the receptors is a man between 18 and 29 years old in good health.

The CDR3 protein is CASSLASTSYNSPLHF. In DNA, the CDR3 is TGTGCCAGCAGCTTAGCGTCGACTTCCTATAATTCACCCCTCCACTTT. The rearrangement uses TRBV11-2 and TRBJ1-6; no definite D call. V was pared by 1 base and J by 1 base, with 8 bases between. Germline V gives CDR1 SGHAT, CDR2 FQNNGV. CDR3 length: 16 amino acids. Full variable domain (remainder filled in from reference TRBV11-2 and TRBJ1-6): EAGVAQSPRYKIIEKRQSVAFWCNPISGHATLYWYQQILGQGPKLLIQFQNNGVVDDSQLPKDRFSAERLKGVDSTLKIQPAKLEDSAVYLCASSLASTSYNSPLHFGNGTRLTVT.

The chain links TRBV7-9 to TRBJ1-2, with D possibly being TRBD1 (5 bases). Trimming removed 1 base at V and 4 bases at J, with 19 bases between. Germline values: CDR1 SEHNR, CDR2 FQNEAQ (reference sequence). The CDR3 sequence is 17 residues long. As DNA, the CDR3 is TGTGCCAGCAGCTTAGGGTACGGGGCTTCTTTGGGCTATGGCTACACCTTC. Translating gives CASSLGYGASLGYGYTF.

This chain connects TRBV7-2 to TRBJ2-2, with 11 bases aligning to TRBD2. V lost 3 bases, J lost 4 bases, and 1 base stayed unmatched. CDR1 and CDR2 from the germline V gene are SGHTA and FQGNSA. The CDR3 spans 15 residues. The CDR3 DNA is TGTGCCAGCAGCTTGGGACTAGCGGTCACCGGGGAGCTGTTTTTT. This encodes CASSLGLAVTGELFF. Supplemented by reference TRBV7-2 and TRBJ2-2, the full variable domain reads GAGVSQSPSNKVTEKGKDVELRCDPISGHTALYWYRQSLGQGLEFLIYFQGNSAPDKSGLPSDRFSAERTGGSVSTLTIQRTQQEDSAVYLCASSLGLAVTGELFFGEGSRLTVL.

CDR3 residues: CASRGSGTGKFGYTF. The DNA of the CDR3 is TGTGCCAGCAGGGGATCCGGGACAGGGAAGTTTGGCTACACCTTC. The chain joins TRBV25-1 to TRBJ1-2; 9 nucleotides agree with TRBD1. The CDR3 consists of 15 residues. The trim removed 6 bases at V and 7 bases at J, leaving 12 bases unmatched. The germline CDR1 and CDR2 sequences are MGHDK and SYGVNS.

V usage is TRBV25-1 and J usage is TRBJ2-1; D call uncertain. Per germline, CDR1 MGHDK and CDR2 SYGVNS. The CDR3 is 16 amino acids. Trimming removed 3 bases from V and 0 bases from J, with 12 bases in between. CDR3 sequence: CASSDHPGISYNEQFF. The CDR3 DNA reads as TGTGCCAGCAGTGATCACCCCGGAATCTCCTACAATGAGCAGTTCTTC.

The V call is TRBV5-1, the J call TRBJ2-3; no firm D call. In germline, CDR1 is SGHRS, CDR2 YFSETQ. The V end lost 2 bases, the J end lost 4 bases, and 11 bases lay between the germline ends. The length of the CDR3 is 14 residues. The CDR3 is CASSFEAGPDTQYF. CDR3 bases: TGCGCCAGCAGCTTCGAAGCCGGACCAGATACGCAGTATTTT.

This chain uses TRBV5-1 with TRBJ1-6, with no clear D. V lost 1 base and J lost 7, with 9 bases in between. Germline V gene sequence: CDR1 SGHRS, CDR2 YFSETQ. The CDR3 has 14 amino acids. The CDR3 reads CASSLQSQNSPLHF. DNA for the CDR3: TGCGCCAGCAGCTTGCAGAGTCAAAATTCACCCCTCCACTTT.

A few counts support this clone. This chain uses TRBV2 with TRBJ1-5; 8 bases map to TRBD1. The CDR3 covers 14 residues. V lost 3 bases, J lost 7 bases, and 5 bases stayed unmatched. CDR1 SNHLY and CDR2 FYNNEI come from the germline V gene. This chain's CDR3 is CASSEAGGDQPQHF. In nucleotides, the CDR3 is TGTGCCAGCAGTGAGGCAGGGGGCGACCAGCCCCAGCATTTT. Full variable domain (outside the CDR3, taken from reference TRBV2 and TRBJ1-5): EPEVTQTPSHQVTQMGQEVILRCVPISNHLYFYWYRQILGQKVEFLVSFYNNEISEKSEIFDDQFSVERPDGSNFTLKIRSTKLEDSAMYFCASSEAGGDQPQHFGDGTRLSIL.

Worth noting for this clone: This sample also contains other DNA sequences that code for the same CDR3. The chain links TRBV9 to TRBJ2-2, with D unclear. Germline CDR1 reads SGDLS; CDR2 reads YYNGEE. This CDR3 has 13 amino acids. Trimming left V 0 bases short and J 5 bases short, with 5 bases between. The CDR3, as DNA: TGTGCCAGCAGCGTAGAAGGGACCGGGGAGCTGTTTTTT. This gives the protein CASSVEGTGELFF.

This clone has just one count. The gene calls are TRBV9 and TRBJ1-2, with TRBD1 as a possible D gene (5 bases). Trimming took off 6 bases at V and 8 bases at J, with 20 bases between the two ends. CDR1 is SGDLS and CDR2 is YYNGEE in the germline V gene. The CDR3 is made up of 14 amino acids. Written as DNA, the CDR3 is TGTGCCAGCACGGGCCCCCGGTGGAGGGACGGCTACACCTTC. It is translated as CASTGPRWRDGYTF. Based on the CDR3 plus reference TRBV9 and TRBJ1-2, the full variable domain is DSGVTQTPKHLITATGQRVTLRCSPRSGDLSVYWYQQSLDQGLQFLIQYYNGEERAKGNILERFSAQQFPDLHSELNLSSLELGDSALYFCASTGPRWRDGYTFGSGTRLTVV.

The chain is built from TRBV7-9 and TRBJ2-1, with 9 bases fitting TRBD1. Germline V gene data show CDR1 as SEHNR and CDR2 as FQNEAQ (reference sequence). There are 15 residues in the CDR3. Trimming removed 4 bases from V and 3 bases from J; junction bases left unmatched: 4. This CDR3 reads CASSYPDRGYNEQFF. DNA of the CDR3: TGTGCCAGCAGCTACCCGGACAGGGGCTACAATGAGCAGTTCTTC.

V gene TRBV7-2 combines with J gene TRBJ1-6; unclear D gene. The CDR3 sequence is 13 residues long. The germline V gene encodes CDR1 SGHTA and CDR2 FQGNSA. The V and J ends lost 1 base and 10 bases respectively, with 8 bases between them. The CDR3 nucleotides are TGTGCCAGCAGCTTAGGGGCTTACTCACCCCTCCACTTT. This sequence encodes CASSLGAYSPLHF.

This chain uses TRBV28 with TRBJ1-2; D call uncertain. This CDR3 is 15 amino acids long. Germline lookup yields CDR1 MDHEN and CDR2 SYDVKM. V was pared by 6 bases and J by 1 base, with 15 bases between. CDR3 amino acids: CASSPPGGLNYGYTF. DNA of the CDR3: TGTGCCAGCAGCCCCCCGGGCGGGCTTAACTATGGCTACACCTTC.

The chain employs TRBV13 and TRBJ2-7; D remains unclear. CDR1 is PRHDT, CDR2 FYEKMQ, per germline (reference sequence). Trimming removed 4 bases at V and 3 bases at J, with 19 bases between. This CDR3 is 16 amino acids long. The chain's CDR3 is CASSSPKGGLFYEQYF. The CDR3 region has the DNA TGTGCCAGCAGCTCGCCCAAAGGCGGTCTCTTCTACGAGCAGTACTTC.

This rearrangement joins TRBV6-4 to TRBJ1-5; tentative D call: TRBD1 (5 bases). V was trimmed by 10 bases and J by 1 base, leaving 20 bases between them. From germline, CDR1 is MRHNA and CDR2 SNTAGT. CDR3 length: 16 residues. CDR3 sequence: CANFTAGRDSNQPQHF. CDR3 in DNA: TGTGCCAACTTCACCGCAGGGAGGGACAGCAATCAGCCCCAGCATTTT.

CDR3 DNA sequence: TGTGCCAGCCAAGAGGCGAACACCGGGGAGCTGTTTTTT. As protein: CASQEANTGELFF. V is TRBV7-9 and J is TRBJ2-2, with no clear D. Trimming shortened V by 8 bases and J by 0 bases, and 7 bases separated the two germline ends. Looked up from germline, CDR1 is SEHNR and CDR2 is FQNEAQ (reference sequence). This CDR3 spans 13 amino acids.

This clone was observed once. The rearrangement uses TRBV19 and TRBJ1-4; 9 bases match TRBD1. CDR1 and CDR2 from the germline V gene are LNHDA and SQIVND (reference sequence). This CDR3 region has 21 residues. After removal of 10 bases from V and 0 bases from J, the junction contained 24 bases not matched to a gene. The CDR3 sequence: CAIPPLDRGKKGKTTNEKLFF. In nucleotides, the CDR3 is TGTGCCATCCCCCCGTTGGACAGGGGAAAAAAGGGGAAAACAACTAATGAAAAACTGTTTTTT.

V usage is TRBV5-1 and J usage is TRBJ2-3, with 8 bases identical to TRBD2. The ends lost 1 base at V and 1 base at J; junction bases unmatched: 2. Germline CDR1 reads SGHRS; CDR2 reads YFSETQ. This CDR3 has 15 amino acids. The CDR3 loop reads CASSLLRGGTDTQYF. CDR3 DNA: TGCGCCAGCAGCTTGCTGCGGGGGGGCACAGATACGCAGTATTTT.

This clone was observed a handful of times. The CDR3 nucleotides read TGTGCCAGCAGTTCCTCCGGGACAGAAGCTTTCTTT. Its protein product is CASSSSGTEAFF. This chain connects TRBV6-5 to TRBJ1-1; maybe TRBD1 (6 bases). Trimming left V 4 bases short and J 8 bases short, with 11 bases between. CDR1 is MNHEY, CDR2 SVGAGI, per germline. The CDR3 consists of 12 residues.

In this sample, this clone turned up once. The chain has TRBV5-1 and TRBJ2-3, with 9 bases aligning to TRBD1. The ends lost 4 bases at V and 5 bases at J; junction bases unmatched: 11. This CDR3 is built from 16 residues. CDR1 and CDR2 (germline): SGHRS, YFSETQ. The CDR3 DNA reads TGCGCCAGCAGCACCCCCGGGACAGGGTCAGGAGATACGCAGTATTTT. It translates to CASSTPGTGSGDTQYF.

The chain links TRBV9 to TRBJ2-7; no reliable D call. This CDR3 region has 13 residues. V lost 0 bases, J lost 5 bases, and 9 bases lay in between. CDR1 and CDR2 from the germline V gene are SGDLS and YYNGEE. As DNA, the CDR3 is TGTGCCAGCAGCGTAGGCGACCGGAACGAGCAGTACTTC. Encoded protein: CASSVGDRNEQYF. Using reference TRBV9 and TRBJ2-7 for the parts outside the CDR3, the full variable domain is DSGVTQTPKHLITATGQRVTLRCSPRSGDLSVYWYQQSLDQGLQFLIQYYNGEERAKGNILERFSAQQFPDLHSELNLSSLELGDSALYFCASSVGDRNEQYFGPGTRLTVT.

The chain employs TRBV5-6 and TRBJ2-7; no definite D call. The ends were cut back, 3 bases at V and 0 bases at J, with 10 bases in the middle. The CDR3 covers 14 residues. Germline V gene data show CDR1 as SGHDT and CDR2 as YYEEEE. CDR3: CASSSTPASYEQYF. In DNA, the CDR3 is TGTGCCAGCAGCTCAACTCCTGCCTCCTACGAGCAGTACTTC.

The V and J genes are TRBV6-1 and TRBJ1-1; the D gene is possibly TRBD1 (5 bases). The germline V gene has CDR1 MNHNS and CDR2 SASEGT. The CDR3 extends over 12 amino acids. V was trimmed by 6 bases and J by 11 bases, leaving 16 bases between them. In nucleotides, the CDR3 is TGTGCCAGCAGACCACAGGACGTTAAGGCTTTCTTT. As protein: CASRPQDVKAFF.

The V and J genes are TRBV6-6 and TRBJ2-7; 12 bases fit TRBD1. Germline V gene sequence: CDR1 MNHNY, CDR2 SVGAGI (reference sequence). There are 15 residues in the CDR3. V lost 6 bases, J lost 2 bases, and 5 bases stayed unmatched. Here the CDR3 reads CASRGGTGGPYEQYF. CDR3 in DNA: TGTGCCAGCAGGGGCGGGACAGGGGGCCCCTACGAGCAGTACTTC.

Turning to this clone: Other DNA variants within this sample encode the same CDR3. The rearrangement links TRBV7-2 to TRBJ2-3; possible D gene TRBD1, 5 bases. The CDR3 spans 15 residues. In germline, CDR1 is SGHTA, CDR2 FQGNSA. V was pared by 2 bases and J by 0 bases, with 9 bases between. The CDR3 region has the DNA TGTGCCAGCAGCTTATTAGCAGGGAGCACAGATACGCAGTATTTT. This encodes CASSLLAGSTDTQYF.

Points on this clone: The sample carries other DNA sequences with the same CDR3. V is TRBV27 and J is TRBJ1-2, with D perhaps matching TRBD1 (6 bases). The V gene's germline CDR1 is MNHEY and CDR2 SMNVEV (reference sequence). This CDR3 is 12 amino acids long. Trimming shortened V by 2 bases and J by 7 bases, and 8 bases separated the two germline ends. Written as DNA, the CDR3 is TGTGCCAGCAGTTTAAAGGGGGTTGGCTACACCTTC. Its translation: CASSLKGVGYTF.